The subject of this entry is one T cell receptor beta chain. Its target is not known. The method was immunoSEQ multiplex PCR; TCRdb's version includes in-frame clones alone and lacks a portion of them. This sample has about 170,000 clones; roughly 92% occur once, and the top ten carry 2.6%. This record comes from a study of T cell responses to AZD1222 COVID-19 vaccine. Overall study findings and caveats: Close to half of all spike-specific TCRs reportedly target regions of the variants that are unmutated.

V lost 6 bases to trimming and J lost 2 bases, with 14 bases between them. In germline, CDR1 is ENHRY, CDR2 SYGVKD. The CDR3 is 14 residues long. The specimen comprised peripheral blood, sampled on day 0 of AZD1222 vaccination. This TCR was sampled from an adult in good health. V usage is TRBV10-3 and J usage is TRBJ2-7, with D uncertain. The CDR3 region is CAISSTSTPYEQYF. Here the CDR3 DNA reads TGTGCCATCAGCTCGACTTCCACCCCCTACGAGCAGTACTTC.